The 10 T cell receptor beta chains given below trace back to one sample, sequenced in a study of control samples from healthy donors and cancer patients. Profiled with immunoSEQ multiplex PCR; TCRdb holds only in-frame clones, not every one. The sample holds 100,000 to 150,000 clones, roughly nine tenths seen once. Sequenced sample: blood. These receptors originate from a man aged 18 to 29 in good health.

The rearrangement joins TRBV2 to TRBJ2-1; D call uncertain. The CDR3 totals 14 residues. Germline CDR1 reads SNHLY; CDR2 reads FYNNEI. V dropped 2 bases and J dropped 1 base, with 6 bases sitting between them. Here the CDR3 reads CASSEPVSYNEQFF. As DNA, the CDR3 is TGTGCCAGCAGTGAACCAGTGTCCTACAATGAGCAGTTCTTC.

V gene TRBV27 combines with J gene TRBJ2-7, with 12 nucleotides matching TRBD2. CDR1 and CDR2 from the germline V gene are MNHEY and SMNVEV (reference sequence). CDR3 length: 17 residues. V was pared by 1 base and J by 0 bases, with 4 bases of the junction left unmatched. The CDR3 loop is CASSLFRTSGTSYEQYF. The CDR3 DNA reads as TGTGCCAGCAGTTTATTCAGGACTAGCGGGACCTCCTACGAGCAGTACTTC.

This chain links TRBV27 with TRBJ2-7; the D gene could be TRBD1 or TRBD2 (5 bases each). The CDR3 spans 16 residues. Trimming cost V 3 bases and J 4 bases, with 19 bases left between them. Germline V lookup: CDR1 MNHEY, CDR2 SMNVEV (reference sequence). The CDR3 reads CASSFRSQRGGYEQYF. CDR3 bases: TGTGCCAGCAGTTTTCGTTCTCAACGGGGCGGGTACGAGCAGTACTTC.

V usage is TRBV7-8 and J usage is TRBJ1-1, with 11 bases lining up with TRBD1. The J segment lost 1 base and the V segment lost 5 bases, leaving 3 bases of the junction unmatched. There are 15 residues in the CDR3. Per germline, CDR1 SGHVS and CDR2 FQNEAQ. The CDR3 protein is CASSLGQGANTEAFF. As DNA, the CDR3 is TGTGCCAGCAGCCTTGGACAGGGGGCGAACACTGAAGCTTTCTTT.

This clone was recorded only once. V gene TRBV28 combines with J gene TRBJ1-6, with D possibly being TRBD1 (6 bases). The CDR3 is 15 residues long. CDR1 is MDHEN and CDR2 is SYDVKM in the germline V gene. Trimming stripped 6 bases from V and 7 bases from J, with 16 bases between. This CDR3 reads CASSPFRDINSPLHF. CDR3 DNA sequence: TGTGCCAGCAGCCCGTTCCGGGACATAAATTCACCCCTCCACTTT.

The chain uses TRBV5-4 and TRBJ2-7; a weak D match, TRBD2 (5 bases). Germline V CDR1 and CDR2: SGHNT, YYREEE (reference sequence). Trimming took off 0 bases at V and 3 bases at J, with 16 bases between the two ends. The CDR3 sequence is 16 residues long. CDR3 nucleotide sequence: TGTGCCAGCAGCTTGGGAGGAGTAGGAGGAGGCTACGAGCAGTACTTC. Protein sequence: CASSLGGVGGGYEQYF.

V usage is TRBV1 and J usage is TRBJ1-2. TRBV1 is a pseudogene. This CDR3 comprises 15 residues. This CDR3 reads CTSSQDWDGNYGYTF. CDR3 in DNA: TGCACCAGCAGCCAAGATTGGGACGGAAACTATGGCTACACCTTC.

The chain couples TRBV6-1 to TRBJ2-3; D is unclear. CDR3 length equals 12 residues. Germline V CDR1 and CDR2: MNHNS, SASEGT. V gave up 3 bases and J gave up 6 bases, with 7 bases separating them. The CDR3 loop reads CASSEFKDTQYF. In DNA form, the CDR3 reads TGTGCCAGCAGTGAGTTTAAGGATACGCAGTATTTT.

V usage is TRBV19 and J usage is TRBJ1-5, with TRBD1 as a possible D gene (6 bases). With 4 bases removed from V and 2 bases from J, the gap between germline ends came to 9 bases. The CDR3 is 14 residues long. Germline V gene sequence: CDR1 LNHDA, CDR2 SQIVND (reference sequence). CDR3 residues: CASSNRQGNQPQHF. In nucleotides, the CDR3 is TGTGCCAGTAGTAACCGACAGGGCAATCAGCCCCAGCATTTT.

The chain has TRBV7-2 and TRBJ2-3; possible D gene TRBD2, 5 bases. The CDR3 is 13 amino acids. The ends were cut back, 0 bases at V and 5 bases at J, with 6 bases in the middle. Looked up from germline, CDR1 is SGHTA and CDR2 is FQGNSA. CDR3 sequence reads: CASSLAREDTQYF. CDR3 DNA sequence: TGTGCCAGCAGCTTAGCGAGGGAAGATACGCAGTATTTT.